This section outlines one TCR beta chain sequence together with its context. The data are from a study of technical replicates of blood from a handful of donors. Method: immunoSEQ multiplex PCR; TCRdb's copy keeps in-frame clones and lacks some. The table includes around 100,000 clones, approximately 95% detected once. The germline V gene encodes CDR1 SGHNT and CDR2 YYREEE (reference sequence). Germline trimming cut 5 bases from V and 2 bases from J; bases unmatched to any gene: 5. The CDR3 covers 14 residues. The chain recombines TRBV5-4 with TRBJ2-3; 7 nucleotides agree with TRBD1. The sequenced sample consisted of T cells isolated from PBMCs. This sequence originates from a human donor in good health. The CDR3 region has the DNA TGTGCCAGCAGTCAGGGGGATATCACAGATACGCAGTATTTT. The encoded protein is CASSQGDITDTQYF.